This T cell receptor beta chain comes out of a study of cytomegalovirus exposure and HLA in healthy donors. The primer mix had 60 Vbeta and 13 Jbeta primers. Assay: immunoSEQ multiplex PCR; the TCRdb copy retains only in-frame clones and omits some. The table lists 150,000 to 200,000 clones, approximately 80% of them singletons, with roughly 5.2% in the top ten. This CDR3 has 16 residues. The V segment lost 10 bases and the J segment 5 bases; nucleotides outside the gene matches: 19. The chain combines TRBV5-3 with TRBJ1-1, with TRBD1 identical over 8 bases. TRBV5-3 is placed among ORFs of uncertain function. Specimen: PBMCs. This TCR was recovered from a woman younger than 35 in good health and CMV-seropositive. This CDR3 reads CAASIRSDRARTEAFF. The DNA of the CDR3 is TGTGCCGCCTCTATTAGATCGGACAGGGCTCGGACTGAAGCTTTCTTT.